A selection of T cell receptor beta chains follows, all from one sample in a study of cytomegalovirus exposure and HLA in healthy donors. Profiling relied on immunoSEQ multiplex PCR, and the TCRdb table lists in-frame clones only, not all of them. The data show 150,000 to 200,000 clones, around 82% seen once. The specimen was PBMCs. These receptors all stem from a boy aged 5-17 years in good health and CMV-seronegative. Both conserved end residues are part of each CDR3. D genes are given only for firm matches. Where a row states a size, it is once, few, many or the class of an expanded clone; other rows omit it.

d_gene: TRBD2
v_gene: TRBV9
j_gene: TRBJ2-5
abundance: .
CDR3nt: TGTGCCAGCAGCGAGGGACTAGCGGGGGGGCAAGAGACCCAGTACTTC
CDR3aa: CASSEGLAGGQETQYF

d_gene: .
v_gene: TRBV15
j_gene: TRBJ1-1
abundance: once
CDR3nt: TGTGCCACCAGCAGTATAGGGGTGACTGAAGCTTTCTTT
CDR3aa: CATSSIGVTEAFF

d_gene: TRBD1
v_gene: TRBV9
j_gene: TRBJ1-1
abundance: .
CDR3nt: TGTGCCAGCAGCGGATTACAGGGGAGGACTGAAGCTTTCTTT
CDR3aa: CASSGLQGRTEAFF

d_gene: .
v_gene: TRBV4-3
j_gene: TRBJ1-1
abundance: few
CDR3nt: TGCGCCAGCAGCGAAATCGAGGGCACTGAAGCTTTCTTT
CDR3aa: CASSEIEGTEAFF

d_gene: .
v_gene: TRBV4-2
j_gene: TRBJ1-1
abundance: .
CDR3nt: TGTGCCAGCAGCCAAGATCCTGGGGGGGACACTGAAGCTTTCTTT
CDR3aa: CASSQDPGGDTEAFF

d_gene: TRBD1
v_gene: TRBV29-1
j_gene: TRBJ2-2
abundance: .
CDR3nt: TGCAGCGCTTTACAGGGGGCCGGCGGGGAGCTGTTTTTT
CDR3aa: CSALQGAGGELFF

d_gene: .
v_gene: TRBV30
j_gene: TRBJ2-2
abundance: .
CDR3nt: TGTGCCTGGAGTGTAGGGGGGAGGGCCGGGGAGCTGTTTTTT
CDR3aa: CAWSVGGRAGELFF

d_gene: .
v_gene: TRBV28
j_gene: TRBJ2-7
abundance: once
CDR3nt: TGTGCCAGCACCACCGGGAAGGCTCGCGAGCAGTACTTC
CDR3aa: CASTTGKAREQYF

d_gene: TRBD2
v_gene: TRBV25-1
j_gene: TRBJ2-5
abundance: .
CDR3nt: TGTGCCAGCAGTGCTCCGGGACTAGCGGGAGCTCAGACCCAGTACTTC
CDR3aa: CASSAPGLAGAQTQYF

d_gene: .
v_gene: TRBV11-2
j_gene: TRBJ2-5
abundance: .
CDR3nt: TGTGCCAGCAGCTGGACTGGATTTAAAGAGACCCAGTACTTC
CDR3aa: CASSWTGFKETQYF

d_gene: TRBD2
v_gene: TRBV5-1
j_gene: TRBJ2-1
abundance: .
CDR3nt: TGCGCCAGCAGCCCAGGACTAGCGGGAGGGTATGAGCAGTTCTTC
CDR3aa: CASSPGLAGGYEQFF

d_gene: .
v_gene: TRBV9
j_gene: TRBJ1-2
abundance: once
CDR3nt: TGTGCCAGCAGCGCAGGGGAGCGCTATGGCTACACCTTC
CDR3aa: CASSAGERYGYTF

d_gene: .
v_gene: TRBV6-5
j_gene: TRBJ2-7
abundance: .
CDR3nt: TGTGCCAGCAGTTACTCCGGAGTAAGCGAGCAGTACTTC
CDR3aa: CASSYSGVSEQYF

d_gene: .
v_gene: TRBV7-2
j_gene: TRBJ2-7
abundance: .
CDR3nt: TGTGCCAGCAGCTTAATCGCGGGACCCTACGAGCAGTACTTC
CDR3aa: CASSLIAGPYEQYF

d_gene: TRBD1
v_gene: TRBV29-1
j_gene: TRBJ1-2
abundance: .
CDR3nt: TGCAGCGTTGGGGGACAGGGCGCTGTCTATGGCTACACCTTC
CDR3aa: CSVGGQGAVYGYTF

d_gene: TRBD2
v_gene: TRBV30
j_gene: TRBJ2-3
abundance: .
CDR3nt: TGTGCCTGGAGTCGGGTAGCGGGGGGCCTCAGCACAGATACGCAGTATTTT
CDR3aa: CAWSRVAGGLSTDTQYF

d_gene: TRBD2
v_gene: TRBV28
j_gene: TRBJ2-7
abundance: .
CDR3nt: TGTGCCAGCAGTTTAGGGGGGCTAGCGGGATTCACCTACGAGCAGTACTTC
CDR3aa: CASSLGGLAGFTYEQYF

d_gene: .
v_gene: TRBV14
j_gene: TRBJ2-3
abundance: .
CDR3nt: TGTGCCAGCAGCCAGCCAACCGAGACGCAGTATTTT
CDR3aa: CASSQPTETQYF

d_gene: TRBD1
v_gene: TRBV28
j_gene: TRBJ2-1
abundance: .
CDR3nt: TGTGCCAGCAGTGCCGAATTCGGGACAGGGGCCAATGAGCAGTTCTTC
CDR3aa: CASSAEFGTGANEQFF

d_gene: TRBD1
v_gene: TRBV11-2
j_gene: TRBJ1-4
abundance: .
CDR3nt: TGTGCCAGCAGCGCCTGGACAGGGCGAGATGAAAAACTGTTTTTT
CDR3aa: CASSAWTGRDEKLFF

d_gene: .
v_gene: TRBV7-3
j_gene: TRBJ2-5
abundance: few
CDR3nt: TGTGCCAGCAGCATTACCCCCGGAGTTTTACAGACCCAGTACTTC
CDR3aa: CASSITPGVLQTQYF

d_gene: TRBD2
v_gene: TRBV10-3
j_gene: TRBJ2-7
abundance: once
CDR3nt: TGTGCCACCAAACCGGGGGGTCGTTACGAGCAGTACTTC
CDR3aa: CATKPGGRYEQYF

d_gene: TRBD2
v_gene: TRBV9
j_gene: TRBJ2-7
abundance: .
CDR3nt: TGTGCCAGCAGCGTAACCCCGGGGGAGCGGGATCAGTACGAGCAGTACTTC
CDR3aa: CASSVTPGERDQYEQYF

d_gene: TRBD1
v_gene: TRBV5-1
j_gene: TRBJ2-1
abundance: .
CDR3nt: TGCGCCAGCAGCTTAGGACAGGGTAGAGGACAAGGTGAGCAGTTCTTC
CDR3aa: CASSLGQGRGQGEQFF

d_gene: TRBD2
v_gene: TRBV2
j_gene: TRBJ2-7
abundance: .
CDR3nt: TGTGCCAGCTTGGGACTAGCGAGTTACGAGCAGTACTTC
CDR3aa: CASLGLASYEQYF

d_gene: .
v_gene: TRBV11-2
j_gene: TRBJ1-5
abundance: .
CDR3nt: TGTGCCAGCAGCTTAGGCAGGAGCAATCAGCCCCAGCATTTT
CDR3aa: CASSLGRSNQPQHF

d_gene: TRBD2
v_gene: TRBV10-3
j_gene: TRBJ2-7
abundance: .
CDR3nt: TGTGCCACTGGACTAGCGGGGGCCTACGAGCAGTACTTC
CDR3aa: CATGLAGAYEQYF

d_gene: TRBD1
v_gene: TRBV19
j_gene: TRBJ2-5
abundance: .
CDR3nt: TGTGCCAGTAGTATAGGACCTCCGGCAGGGGGTCAAGAGACCCAGTACTTC
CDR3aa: CASSIGPPAGGQETQYF

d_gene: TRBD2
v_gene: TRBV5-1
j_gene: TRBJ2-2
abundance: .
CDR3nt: TGCGCCAGCAGCTTGGCGCTAGCGGGATTATCCGGGGAGCTGTTTTTT
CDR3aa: CASSLALAGLSGELFF

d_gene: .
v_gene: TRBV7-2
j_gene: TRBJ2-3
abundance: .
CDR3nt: TGTGCCAGCAGCTTAGTGGCGGGGACGCTCACAGATACGCAGTATTTT
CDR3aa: CASSLVAGTLTDTQYF

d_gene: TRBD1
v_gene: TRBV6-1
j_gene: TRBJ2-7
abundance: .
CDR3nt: TGTGCCAGCAGTGTTTTTTCCGAACAGGGGGTCGACGAGCAGTACTTC
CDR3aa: CASSVFSEQGVDEQYF

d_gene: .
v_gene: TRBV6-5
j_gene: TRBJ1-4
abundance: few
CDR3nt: TGTGCCAGCAGCCAGGGTGTCACTAATGAAAAACTGTTTTTT
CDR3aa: CASSQGVTNEKLFF

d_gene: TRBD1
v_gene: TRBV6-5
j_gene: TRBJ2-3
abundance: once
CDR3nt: TGTGCCAGCAGTTACGCAGGGGGCGCTGGTACAGATACGCAGTATTTT
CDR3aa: CASSYAGGAGTDTQYF

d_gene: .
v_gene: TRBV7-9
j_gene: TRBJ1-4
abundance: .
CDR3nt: TGTGCCAGCAGCTTAGCGGCCGGCGGGAAACTGTTTTTT
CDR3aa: CASSLAAGGKLFF

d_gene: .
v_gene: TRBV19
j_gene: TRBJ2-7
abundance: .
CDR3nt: TGTGCCACCGCTCGGGAGGGGGCTCGGGGGCAGTACTTC
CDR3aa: CATAREGARGQYF

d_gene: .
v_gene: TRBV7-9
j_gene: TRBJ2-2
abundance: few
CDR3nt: TGTTCCAGCAGCTTCCTGTCCGGGGAGCTGTTTTTT
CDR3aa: CSSSFLSGELFF

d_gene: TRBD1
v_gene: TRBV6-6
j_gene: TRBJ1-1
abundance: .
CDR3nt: TGTGCCAGCAGACCTCAGGGGGAGACTGAAGCTTTCTTT
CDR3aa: CASRPQGETEAFF

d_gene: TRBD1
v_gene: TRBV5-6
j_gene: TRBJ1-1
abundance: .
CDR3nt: TGTGCCAGCACCCTCGGGACAGGGGCTTCGAACACTGAAGCTTTCTTT
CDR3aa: CASTLGTGASNTEAFF

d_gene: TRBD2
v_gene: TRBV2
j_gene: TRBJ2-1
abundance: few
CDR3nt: TGTGCCAGCAAGACCGGGACTAGCGGGGGGGCGGCGTTCTTC
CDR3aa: CASKTGTSGGAAFF

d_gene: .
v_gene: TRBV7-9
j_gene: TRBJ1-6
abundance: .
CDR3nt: TGTTCCAGCACCGAGCGGGGGAAGGCCGATAATTCACCCCTCCACTTT
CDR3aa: CSSTERGKADNSPLHF

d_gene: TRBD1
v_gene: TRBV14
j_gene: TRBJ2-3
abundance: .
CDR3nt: TGTGCCAGCAGCCCGATCAGGGGGTTAGTAACAGATACGCAGTATTTT
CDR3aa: CASSPIRGLVTDTQYF